Listed here are 8 T cell receptor beta chains from one sample, sequenced in a study of T-cell memory formation after mild COVID-19. TCRdb re-called the 5' RACE reads with MiXCR, one entry per CDR3 protein. The top ten hold approximately 3.4% of the sample, which has under 300,000 distinct CDR3 sequences, around 15% seen once. The specimen sequenced was PBMCs or a T cell subset sorted from them (not recorded which). Receptor source: a man aged 18 to 29 who had mild COVID-19 (a few samples of this study predate the infection). Cell type and time point are not known.

The genes are TRBV6-5 and TRBJ2-2; 9 bases line up with TRBD1. Trimming removed 6 bases from V and 5 bases from J; junction bases left unmatched: 7. This CDR3 contains 15 residues. The germline gives CDR1 MNHEY, CDR2 SVGAGI. For the CDR3, the DNA is TGTGCCAGCAGGAACCGGGACAGGGTAACCGGGGAGCTGTTTTTT. This encodes CASRNRDRVTGELFF.

The gene calls are TRBV6-5 and TRBJ2-2; 7 bases align to TRBD1. CDR1 and CDR2 (germline): MNHEY, SVGAGI. This CDR3 has 16 residues. The ends lost 3 bases at V and 7 bases at J; junction bases unmatched: 11. CDR3 in DNA: TGTGCCAGCAGTTATCCGACAGGGTTCGGATACGGGGAGCTGTTTTTT. Its translation is CASSYPTGFGYGELFF.

J is TRBJ1-2 and V is TRBV7-3; 8 nucleotides match TRBD1. V was pared by 0 bases and J by 3 bases, with 3 bases of the junction left unmatched. Germline V CDR1 and CDR2: SGHTA, FQGTGA. This CDR3 spans 15 amino acids. Here the CDR3 reads CASSLTGQGDYGYTF. DNA for the CDR3: TGTGCCAGCAGCTTAACAGGACAGGGCGACTATGGCTACACCTTC.

The CDR3 protein is CATRGGRSYEQYV. The CDR3 nucleotides are TGTGCCACCAGGGGAGGGAGGTCCTACGAGCAGTACGTC. The chain recombines TRBV27 with TRBJ2-7, with a possible D match to TRBD2 (7 bases). The V gene's germline CDR1 is MNHEY and CDR2 SMNVEV (reference sequence). The V gene lost 10 bases and the J gene lost 1 base, with 14 bases spanning the gap. This CDR3 is 13 amino acids long.

The genes are TRBV12-3 or TRBV12-4 and TRBJ2-7; D possibly corresponds to TRBD1 (6 bases). The V gene lost 4 bases and the J gene lost 4 bases, with 11 bases spanning the gap. CDR3 length: 13 amino acids. The CDR3 nucleotides are TGTGCCAGCAGTTCCGGACAGCTTTACGAGCAGTACTTC. This gives the protein CASSSGQLYEQYF.

Only a few counts were recorded for this clonotype. V gene TRBV7-2 combines with J gene TRBJ2-6, with TRBD1 matching over 9 bases. The CDR3 has 22 amino acids. Trimming took 4 bases from V and 4 from J; bases not matched to a gene: 23. Germline assignment: CDR1 SGHTA and CDR2 FQGNSA. CDR3 in amino acids: CASSSPPGQGNFRAAGANVLTF. The DNA for the CDR3 is TGTGCCAGCAGCTCCCCACCGGGACAGGGAAACTTTAGGGCTGCCGGGGCCAACGTCCTGACTTTC.

The chain links TRBV6-5 to TRBJ1-6, with 7 bases that match TRBD1. V lost 5 bases and J lost 0; bases outside the gene matches: 7. CDR1 is MNHEY, CDR2 SVGAGI, per germline. The CDR3 totals 17 residues. CDR3 nucleotide sequence: TGTGCCAGCAGTCTGGGACAGTTCAGCTCCTATAATTCACCCCTCCACTTT. Protein sequence: CASSLGQFSSYNSPLHF.

A few counts support this clonotype. The chain recombines TRBV3-1 with TRBJ2-7; D is uncertain. V lost 1 base, J lost 0 bases, and 7 bases lay in between. The CDR3 contains 14 residues. Germline CDR1 LGHDT, CDR2 YNNKEL (reference sequence). CDR3 coding DNA: TGTGCCAGCAGCCAAGTCAGGACCTCCTACGAGCAGTACTTC. It is translated as CASSQVRTSYEQYF.